The T cell receptor (beta chain) described here comes from a study of early T cells in non-severe SARS-CoV-2 infection. Looked up from germline, CDR1 is SNHLY and CDR2 is FYNNEI. The V end lost 1 base, the J end lost 3 bases, and 13 bases lay between the germline ends. The CDR3 is 17 amino acids. This clonotype has at least ten counts. TCRdb itself ran the 5' RACE reads through MiXCR, one entry per CDR3 protein. In the table there are fewer than 55,000 distinct CDR3 sequences, approximately 11% of which are singletons. This sequence joins TRBV2 and TRBJ2-6; D unresolved. This clonotype originated in an adult who was a healthcare worker with PCR-confirmed SARS-CoV-2 infection or an uninfected control (not recorded which). The sequencing sample was made of whole blood. The CDR3 nucleotides read TGTGCCAGCAGTGAAGATACGGATCTCCGTGGGGCCAACGTCCTGACTTTC. This translates into CASSEDTDLRGANVLTF.